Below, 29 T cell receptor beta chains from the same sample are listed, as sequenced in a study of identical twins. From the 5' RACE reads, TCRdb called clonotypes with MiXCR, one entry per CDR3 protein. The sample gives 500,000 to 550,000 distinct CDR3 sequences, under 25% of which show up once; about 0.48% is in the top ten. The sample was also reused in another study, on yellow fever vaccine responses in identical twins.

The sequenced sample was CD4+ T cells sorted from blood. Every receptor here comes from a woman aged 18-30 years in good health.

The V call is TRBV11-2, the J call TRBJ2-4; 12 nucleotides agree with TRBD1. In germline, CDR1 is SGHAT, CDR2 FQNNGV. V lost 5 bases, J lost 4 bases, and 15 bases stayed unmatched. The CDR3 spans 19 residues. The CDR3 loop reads CASSATDTWDRGRKNIQYF. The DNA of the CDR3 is TGTGCCAGCAGCGCTACGGATACATGGGACAGGGGGCGTAAAAACATTCAGTACTTC.

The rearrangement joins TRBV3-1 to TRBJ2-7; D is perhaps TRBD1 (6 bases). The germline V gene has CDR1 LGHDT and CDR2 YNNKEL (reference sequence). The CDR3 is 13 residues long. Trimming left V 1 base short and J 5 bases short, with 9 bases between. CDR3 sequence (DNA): TGTGCCAGCAGCCAAGGTGGGGGCCACGAGCAGTACTTC. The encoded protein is CASSQGGGHEQYF.

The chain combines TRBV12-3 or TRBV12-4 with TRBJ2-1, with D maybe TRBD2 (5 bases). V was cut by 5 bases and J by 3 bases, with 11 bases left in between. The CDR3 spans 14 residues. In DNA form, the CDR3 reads TGTGCCAGCAGTCCCCCGAGGGACTACAATGAGCAGTTCTTC. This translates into CASSPPRDYNEQFF.

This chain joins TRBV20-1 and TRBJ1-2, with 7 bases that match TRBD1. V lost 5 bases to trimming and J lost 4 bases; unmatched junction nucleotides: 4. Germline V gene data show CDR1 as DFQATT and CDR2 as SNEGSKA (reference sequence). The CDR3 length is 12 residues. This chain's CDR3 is CSASGQTYGYTF. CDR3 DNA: TGCAGTGCTTCGGGACAGACCTATGGCTACACCTTC.

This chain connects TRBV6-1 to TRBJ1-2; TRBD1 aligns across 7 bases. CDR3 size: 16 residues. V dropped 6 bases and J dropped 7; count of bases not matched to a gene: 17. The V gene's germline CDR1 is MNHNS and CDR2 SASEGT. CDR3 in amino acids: CASSRIGDSKARGYTF. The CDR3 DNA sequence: TGTGCCAGCAGCCGGATAGGGGACAGCAAAGCGCGTGGCTACACCTTC.

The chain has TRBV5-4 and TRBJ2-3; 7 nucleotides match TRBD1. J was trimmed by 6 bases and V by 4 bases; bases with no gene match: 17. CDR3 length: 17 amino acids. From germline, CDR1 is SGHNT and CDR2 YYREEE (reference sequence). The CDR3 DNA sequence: TGTGCCAGCAGCCTCGAACTTCGGACAGGCCATGGGGATACGCAGTATTTT. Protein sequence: CASSLELRTGHGDTQYF.

The CDR3 sequence: CASSQGNWHTSYNEQFF. CDR3 sequence (DNA): TGCGCCAGCAGCCAAGGGAATTGGCATACTTCCTACAATGAGCAGTTCTTC. The chain couples TRBV4-1 to TRBJ2-1; no clear D gene. The CDR3 runs 17 residues. Trimming left V 1 base short and J 1 base short, with 14 bases between. Germline-derived CDR1 and CDR2 are MGHRA and YSYEKL.

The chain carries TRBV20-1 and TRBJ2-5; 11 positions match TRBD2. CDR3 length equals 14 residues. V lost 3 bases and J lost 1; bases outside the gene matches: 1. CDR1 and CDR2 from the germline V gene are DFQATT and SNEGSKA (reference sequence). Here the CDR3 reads CSASGTSGQETQYF. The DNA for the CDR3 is TGCAGTGCTAGCGGGACTAGCGGCCAAGAGACCCAGTACTTC.

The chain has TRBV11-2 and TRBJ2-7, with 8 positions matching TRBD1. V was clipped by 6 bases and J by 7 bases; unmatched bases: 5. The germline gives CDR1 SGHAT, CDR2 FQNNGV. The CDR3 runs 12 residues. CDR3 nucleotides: TGTGCCAGCAGTCCAACAGGGGGAGAGCAGTACGTC. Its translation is CASSPTGGEQYV.

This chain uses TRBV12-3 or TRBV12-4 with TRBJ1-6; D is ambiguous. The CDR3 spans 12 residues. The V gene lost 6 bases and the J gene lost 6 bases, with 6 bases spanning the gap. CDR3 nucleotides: TGTGCCAGCAGGAGGGTTAATTCACCCCTCCACTTT. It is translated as CASRRVNSPLHF.

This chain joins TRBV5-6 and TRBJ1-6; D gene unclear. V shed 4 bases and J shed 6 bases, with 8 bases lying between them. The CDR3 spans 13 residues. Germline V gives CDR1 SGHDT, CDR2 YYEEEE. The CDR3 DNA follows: TGTGCCAGCAGCCCGGACGCTAATTCACCCCTCCACTTT. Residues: CASSPDANSPLHF.

CDR3 protein: CASSLASSGANVLTF. The DNA of the CDR3 is TGTGCCAGCAGTTTAGCAAGTTCTGGGGCCAACGTCCTGACTTTC. This chain joins TRBV28 and TRBJ2-6; D is unresolved. This CDR3 is 15 amino acids long. CDR1 and CDR2 from the germline V gene are MDHEN and SYDVKM. The V and J ends lost 2 bases and 1 base respectively, with 6 bases between them.

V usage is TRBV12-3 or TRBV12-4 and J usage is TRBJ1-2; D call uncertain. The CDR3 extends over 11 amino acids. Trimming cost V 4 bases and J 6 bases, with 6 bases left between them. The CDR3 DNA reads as TGTGCCAGCAGTTACAGTGATGGCTACACCTTC. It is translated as CASSYSDGYTF.

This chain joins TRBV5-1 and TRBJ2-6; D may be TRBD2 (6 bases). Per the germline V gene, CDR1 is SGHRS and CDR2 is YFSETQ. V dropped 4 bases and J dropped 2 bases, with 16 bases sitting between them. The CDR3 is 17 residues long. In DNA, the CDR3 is TGCGCCAGCAGCCGAGGACCGGGAGTTGCTGGGGCCAACGTCCTGACTTTC. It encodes CASSRGPGVAGANVLTF.

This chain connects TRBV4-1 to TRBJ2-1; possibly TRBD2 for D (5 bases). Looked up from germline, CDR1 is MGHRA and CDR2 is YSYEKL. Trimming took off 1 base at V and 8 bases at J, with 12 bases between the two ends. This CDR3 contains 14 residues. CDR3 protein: CASSQGEGRDEQFF. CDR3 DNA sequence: TGCGCCAGCAGCCAAGGTGAGGGTAGGGATGAGCAGTTCTTC.

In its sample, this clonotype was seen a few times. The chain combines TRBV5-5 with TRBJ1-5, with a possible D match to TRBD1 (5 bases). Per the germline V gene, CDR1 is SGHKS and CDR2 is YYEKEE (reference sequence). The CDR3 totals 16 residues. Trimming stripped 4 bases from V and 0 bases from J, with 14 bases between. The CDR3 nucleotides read TGTGCCAGCAGCACTACCACAGGTTATAGCAATCAGCCCCAGCATTTT. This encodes CASSTTTGYSNQPQHF.

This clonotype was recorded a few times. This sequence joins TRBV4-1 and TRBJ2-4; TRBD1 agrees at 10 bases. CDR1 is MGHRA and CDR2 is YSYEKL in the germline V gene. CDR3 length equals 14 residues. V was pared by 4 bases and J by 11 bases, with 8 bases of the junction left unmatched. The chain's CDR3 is CASSREADRGFQYF. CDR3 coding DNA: TGCGCCAGCAGCCGAGAAGCGGACAGGGGGTTTCAGTACTTC.

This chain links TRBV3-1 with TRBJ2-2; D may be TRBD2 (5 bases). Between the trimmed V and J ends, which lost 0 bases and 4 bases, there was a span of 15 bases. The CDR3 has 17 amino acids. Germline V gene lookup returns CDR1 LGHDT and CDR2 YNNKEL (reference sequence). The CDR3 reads CASSQDLAAGVTGELFF. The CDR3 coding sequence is TGTGCCAGCAGCCAAGATCTCGCGGCCGGGGTCACCGGGGAGCTGTTTTTT.

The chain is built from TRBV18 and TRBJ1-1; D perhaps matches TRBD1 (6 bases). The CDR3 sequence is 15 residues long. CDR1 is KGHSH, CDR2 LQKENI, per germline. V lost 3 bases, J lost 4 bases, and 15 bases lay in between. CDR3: CASSPSEQGATEAFF. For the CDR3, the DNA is TGTGCCAGCTCACCGTCAGAACAGGGTGCCACTGAAGCTTTCTTT.

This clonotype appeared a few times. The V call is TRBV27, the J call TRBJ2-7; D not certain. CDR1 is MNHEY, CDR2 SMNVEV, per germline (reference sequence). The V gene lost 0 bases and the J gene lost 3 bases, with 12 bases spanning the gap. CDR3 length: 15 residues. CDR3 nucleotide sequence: TGTGCCAGCAGTTTATCGGGTGGGATCAACTACGAGCAGTACTTC. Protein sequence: CASSLSGGINYEQYF.

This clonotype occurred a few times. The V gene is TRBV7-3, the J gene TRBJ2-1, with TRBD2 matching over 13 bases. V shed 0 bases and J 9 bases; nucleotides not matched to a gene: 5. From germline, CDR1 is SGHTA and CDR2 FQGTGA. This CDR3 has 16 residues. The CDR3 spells CASSLTGTSGMGEQFF. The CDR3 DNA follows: TGTGCCAGCAGCTTAACGGGGACTAGCGGGATGGGTGAGCAGTTCTTC. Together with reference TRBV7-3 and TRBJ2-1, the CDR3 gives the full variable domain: GAGVSQTPSNKVTEKGKYVELRCDPISGHTALYWYRQSLGQGPEFLIYFQGTGAADDSGLPNDRFFAVRPEGSVSTLKIQRTERGDSAVYLCASSLTGTSGMGEQFFGPGTRLTVL.

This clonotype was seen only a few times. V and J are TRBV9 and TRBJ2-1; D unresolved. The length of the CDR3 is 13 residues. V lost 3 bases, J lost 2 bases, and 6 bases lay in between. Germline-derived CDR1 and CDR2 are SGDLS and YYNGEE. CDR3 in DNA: TGTGCCAGCAGCGGTGGAACCTACAATGAGCAGTTCTTC. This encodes CASSGGTYNEQFF. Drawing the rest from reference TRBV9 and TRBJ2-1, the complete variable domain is DSGVTQTPKHLITATGQRVTLRCSPRSGDLSVYWYQQSLDQGLQFLIQYYNGEERAKGNILERFSAQQFPDLHSELNLSSLELGDSALYFCASSGGTYNEQFFGPGTRLTVL.

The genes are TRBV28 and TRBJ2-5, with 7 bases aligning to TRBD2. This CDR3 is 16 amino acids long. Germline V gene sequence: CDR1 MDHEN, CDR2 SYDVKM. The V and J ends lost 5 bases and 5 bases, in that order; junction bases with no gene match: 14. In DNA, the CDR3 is TGTGCCAGCAGTCCGCTTGATTTCGGGAGGTACGAGACCCAGTACTTC. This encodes CASSPLDFGRYETQYF.

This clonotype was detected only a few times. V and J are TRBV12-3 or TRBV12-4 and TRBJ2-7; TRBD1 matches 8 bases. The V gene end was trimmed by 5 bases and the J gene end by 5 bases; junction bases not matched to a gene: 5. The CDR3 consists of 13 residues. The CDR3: CASSLGTGHEQYV. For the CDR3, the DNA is TGTGCCAGCAGTCTCGGGACAGGACACGAGCAGTACGTC.

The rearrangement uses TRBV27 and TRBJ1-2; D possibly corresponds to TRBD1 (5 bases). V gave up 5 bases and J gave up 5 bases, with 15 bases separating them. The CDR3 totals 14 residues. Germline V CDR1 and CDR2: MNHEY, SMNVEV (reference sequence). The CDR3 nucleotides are TGTGCCAGCAGTACCGGGACGGGGGAGTATGGCTACACCTTC. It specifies CASSTGTGEYGYTF.

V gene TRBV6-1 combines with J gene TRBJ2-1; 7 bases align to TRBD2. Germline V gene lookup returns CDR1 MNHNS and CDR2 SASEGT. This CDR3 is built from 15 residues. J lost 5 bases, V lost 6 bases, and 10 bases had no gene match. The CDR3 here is CASRFFGGGDNEQFF. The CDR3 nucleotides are TGTGCCAGCAGGTTCTTTGGGGGGGGGGACAATGAGCAGTTCTTC.

DNA of the CDR3: TGTGCCAGCAGCTTAAAGGGTATAGGTTATACGCAGTATTTT. This sequence encodes CASSLKGIGYTQYF. This chain joins TRBV11-2 and TRBJ2-3; D gene ambiguous. Trimming cost V 2 bases and J 7 bases, with 13 bases left between them. CDR3 length: 14 amino acids. Germline V CDR1 and CDR2: SGHAT, FQNNGV.

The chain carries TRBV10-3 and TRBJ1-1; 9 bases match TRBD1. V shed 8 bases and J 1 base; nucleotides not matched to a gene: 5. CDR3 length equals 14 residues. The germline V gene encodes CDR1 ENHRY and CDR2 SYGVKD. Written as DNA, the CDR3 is TGTGCCATCCGACAGGGGGGGGAGAACACTGAAGCTTTCTTT. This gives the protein CAIRQGGENTEAFF.

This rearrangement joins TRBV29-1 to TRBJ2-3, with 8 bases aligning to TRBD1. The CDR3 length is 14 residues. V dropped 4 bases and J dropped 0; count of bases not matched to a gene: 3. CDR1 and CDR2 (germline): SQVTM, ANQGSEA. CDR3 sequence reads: CSVGGQGSTDTQYF. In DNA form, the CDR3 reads TGCAGCGTTGGTGGACAGGGTAGCACAGATACGCAGTATTTT.